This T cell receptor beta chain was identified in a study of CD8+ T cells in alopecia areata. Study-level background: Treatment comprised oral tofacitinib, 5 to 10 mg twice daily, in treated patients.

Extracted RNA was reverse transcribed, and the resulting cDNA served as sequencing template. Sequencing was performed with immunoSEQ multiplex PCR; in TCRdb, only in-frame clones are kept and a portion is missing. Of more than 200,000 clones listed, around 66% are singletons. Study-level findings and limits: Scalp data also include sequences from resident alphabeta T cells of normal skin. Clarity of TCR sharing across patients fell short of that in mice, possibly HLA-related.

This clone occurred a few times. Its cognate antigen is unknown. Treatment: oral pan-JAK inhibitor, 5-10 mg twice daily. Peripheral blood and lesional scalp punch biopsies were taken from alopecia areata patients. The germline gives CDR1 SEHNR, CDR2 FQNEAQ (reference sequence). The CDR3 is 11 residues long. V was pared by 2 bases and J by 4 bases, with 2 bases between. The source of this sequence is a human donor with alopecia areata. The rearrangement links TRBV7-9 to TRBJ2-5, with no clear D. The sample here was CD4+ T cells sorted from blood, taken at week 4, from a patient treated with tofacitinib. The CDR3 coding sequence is TGTGCCAGCAGCTTACTAGAGACCCAGTACTTC. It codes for CASSLLETQYF.